Presented here are 10 T cell receptor beta chains from one specimen sequenced in a study of immune heterogeneity within non-small cell lung tumors. Samples each supplied around 630 ng of bulk tumor genomic DNA as template. Doctors removed several biopsies from each primary tumor during surgery, keeping them far apart. Undergoing curative surgery were patients whose non-small cell lung cancer was untreated and newly diagnosed. Multiplex PCR with 32 V and 13 J primers amplified TCR beta CDR3. TCRdb redid the calling of the multiplex PCR reads with MiXCR, one entry per CDR3 protein. The data hold 21,000 or so distinct CDR3 sequences, with around 30% observed a single time. The sample was lung tumor tissue. These receptors were taken from a man aged 35 to 55 with non-small cell lung cancer.

This clonotype is deemed medium-sized. The V and J genes are TRBV20-1 and TRBJ2-7, with 8 positions matching TRBD2. The V gene end was trimmed by 6 bases and the J gene end by 5 bases; junction bases not matched to a gene: 6. CDR3 length: 12 residues. Germline CDR1 DFQATT, CDR2 SNEGSKA (reference sequence). The CDR3 reads CSAGTSGDEQYF. CDR3 bases: TGCAGTGCCGGGACTAGTGGCGACGAGCAGTACTTC.

The sample holds many counts of this clonotype. CDR3 nucleotide sequence: TGTGCCATCAGTGGTGAAGGCCATACTGGCTACACCTTC. Translating it yields CAISGEGHTGYTF. J is TRBJ1-2 and V is TRBV10-3; D not certain. Germline V gene lookup returns CDR1 ENHRY and CDR2 SYGVKD. The CDR3 loop spans 13 amino acids. The V end was cut by 4 bases, the J end by 7 bases, with 13 bases between.

This clonotype was picked up a small number of times. The rearrangement uses TRBV20-1 and TRBJ2-3; D possibly corresponds to TRBD2 (5 bases). This CDR3 is 13 amino acids long. The V and J ends lost 6 bases and 3 bases respectively, with 13 bases between them. The V gene's germline CDR1 is DFQATT and CDR2 SNEGSKA (reference sequence). The DNA for the CDR3 is TGCAGTGCCTACCCTAGCTTGACAGATACGCAGTATTTT. Its protein is CSAYPSLTDTQYF.

This clonotype is deemed medium-sized. The J gene is TRBJ1-4, the V gene TRBV6-1; D unresolved. With 6 bases removed from V and 0 bases from J, the gap between germline ends came to 11 bases. The CDR3 extends over 15 amino acids. CDR1 and CDR2 (germline): MNHNS, SASEGT. CDR3 in DNA: TGTGCCAGCAGCTACGAGATTGCAACTAATGAAAAACTGTTTTTT. Its protein product is CASSYEIATNEKLFF.

V usage is TRBV9 and J usage is TRBJ1-2; D not certain. CDR1 and CDR2 from the germline V gene are SGDLS and YYNGEE. This CDR3 has 14 residues. V was clipped by 10 bases and J by 0 bases, with 16 bases between them. CDR3 in amino acids: CASVGSRANYGYTF. DNA of the CDR3: TGTGCCTCTGTGGGGAGTCGAGCTAACTATGGCTACACCTTC.

This clonotype showed up just a few times. The chain employs TRBV7-9 and TRBJ2-7; 13 bases match TRBD2. This CDR3 comprises 15 residues. Germline V lookup: CDR1 SEHNR, CDR2 FQNEAQ (reference sequence). The V gene end was trimmed by 7 bases and the J gene end by 7 bases; junction bases not matched to a gene: 10. The CDR3 DNA reads as TGTGCCAGCACCCAAGGACTAGCGGGAGTCGGAGAGCAGTACTTC. It translates to CASTQGLAGVGEQYF.

The genes are TRBV10-3 and TRBJ2-4, with 7 bases aligning to TRBD1. CDR1 and CDR2 from the germline V gene are ENHRY and SYGVKD. CDR3 length: 14 residues. Trimming at V came to 3 bases and at J to 8 bases, leaving 7 bases not matched to a gene. The CDR3 sequence: CAISERGLGDIQYF. For the CDR3, the DNA is TGTGCCATCAGTGAAAGGGGGCTGGGGGACATTCAGTACTTC.

V and J are TRBV18 and TRBJ2-5, with TRBD1 identical over 10 bases. With 8 bases clipped from V and 5 bases from J, the junction kept 8 bases outside the gene matches. Germline CDR1 and CDR2: KGHSH and LQKENI. This CDR3 spans 14 amino acids. The CDR3 coding sequence is TGTGCCAGCCCAACCGGGACAGGGGTTGAGACCCAGTACTTC. Amino acid sequence: CASPTGTGVETQYF.

Turning to this clonotype: A clone one base away is much larger, so this may be a read error. The chain uses TRBV7-9 and TRBJ1-6; D is possibly TRBD1 (5 bases). This CDR3 contains 14 residues. Germline CDR1 and CDR2: SEHNR and FQNEAQ (reference sequence). The CDR3 loop reads CASSSTVMGSPPHF. CDR3 sequence (DNA): TGTGCCAGCAGCTCGACAGTCATGGGTTCACCCCCCCACTTT. Drawing the rest from reference TRBV7-9 and TRBJ1-6, the complete variable domain is DTGVSQNPRHKITKRGQNVTFRCDPISEHNRLYWYRQTLGQGPEFLTYFQNEAQLEKSRLLSDRFSAERPKGSFSTLEIQRTEQGDSAMYLCASSSTVMGSPPHFGNGTRLTVT.

This clonotype appeared many times. The chain joins TRBV12-3 or TRBV12-4 to TRBJ2-7, with 8 bases aligning to TRBD1. The CDR3 length is 15 residues. V trimming: 5 bases; J trimming: 2 bases; junction bases outside the gene matches: 8. The CDR3 spells CASSTDRGATYEQYF. The CDR3 nucleotides read TGTGCCAGCAGTACAGACAGGGGCGCGACCTACGAGCAGTACTTC.